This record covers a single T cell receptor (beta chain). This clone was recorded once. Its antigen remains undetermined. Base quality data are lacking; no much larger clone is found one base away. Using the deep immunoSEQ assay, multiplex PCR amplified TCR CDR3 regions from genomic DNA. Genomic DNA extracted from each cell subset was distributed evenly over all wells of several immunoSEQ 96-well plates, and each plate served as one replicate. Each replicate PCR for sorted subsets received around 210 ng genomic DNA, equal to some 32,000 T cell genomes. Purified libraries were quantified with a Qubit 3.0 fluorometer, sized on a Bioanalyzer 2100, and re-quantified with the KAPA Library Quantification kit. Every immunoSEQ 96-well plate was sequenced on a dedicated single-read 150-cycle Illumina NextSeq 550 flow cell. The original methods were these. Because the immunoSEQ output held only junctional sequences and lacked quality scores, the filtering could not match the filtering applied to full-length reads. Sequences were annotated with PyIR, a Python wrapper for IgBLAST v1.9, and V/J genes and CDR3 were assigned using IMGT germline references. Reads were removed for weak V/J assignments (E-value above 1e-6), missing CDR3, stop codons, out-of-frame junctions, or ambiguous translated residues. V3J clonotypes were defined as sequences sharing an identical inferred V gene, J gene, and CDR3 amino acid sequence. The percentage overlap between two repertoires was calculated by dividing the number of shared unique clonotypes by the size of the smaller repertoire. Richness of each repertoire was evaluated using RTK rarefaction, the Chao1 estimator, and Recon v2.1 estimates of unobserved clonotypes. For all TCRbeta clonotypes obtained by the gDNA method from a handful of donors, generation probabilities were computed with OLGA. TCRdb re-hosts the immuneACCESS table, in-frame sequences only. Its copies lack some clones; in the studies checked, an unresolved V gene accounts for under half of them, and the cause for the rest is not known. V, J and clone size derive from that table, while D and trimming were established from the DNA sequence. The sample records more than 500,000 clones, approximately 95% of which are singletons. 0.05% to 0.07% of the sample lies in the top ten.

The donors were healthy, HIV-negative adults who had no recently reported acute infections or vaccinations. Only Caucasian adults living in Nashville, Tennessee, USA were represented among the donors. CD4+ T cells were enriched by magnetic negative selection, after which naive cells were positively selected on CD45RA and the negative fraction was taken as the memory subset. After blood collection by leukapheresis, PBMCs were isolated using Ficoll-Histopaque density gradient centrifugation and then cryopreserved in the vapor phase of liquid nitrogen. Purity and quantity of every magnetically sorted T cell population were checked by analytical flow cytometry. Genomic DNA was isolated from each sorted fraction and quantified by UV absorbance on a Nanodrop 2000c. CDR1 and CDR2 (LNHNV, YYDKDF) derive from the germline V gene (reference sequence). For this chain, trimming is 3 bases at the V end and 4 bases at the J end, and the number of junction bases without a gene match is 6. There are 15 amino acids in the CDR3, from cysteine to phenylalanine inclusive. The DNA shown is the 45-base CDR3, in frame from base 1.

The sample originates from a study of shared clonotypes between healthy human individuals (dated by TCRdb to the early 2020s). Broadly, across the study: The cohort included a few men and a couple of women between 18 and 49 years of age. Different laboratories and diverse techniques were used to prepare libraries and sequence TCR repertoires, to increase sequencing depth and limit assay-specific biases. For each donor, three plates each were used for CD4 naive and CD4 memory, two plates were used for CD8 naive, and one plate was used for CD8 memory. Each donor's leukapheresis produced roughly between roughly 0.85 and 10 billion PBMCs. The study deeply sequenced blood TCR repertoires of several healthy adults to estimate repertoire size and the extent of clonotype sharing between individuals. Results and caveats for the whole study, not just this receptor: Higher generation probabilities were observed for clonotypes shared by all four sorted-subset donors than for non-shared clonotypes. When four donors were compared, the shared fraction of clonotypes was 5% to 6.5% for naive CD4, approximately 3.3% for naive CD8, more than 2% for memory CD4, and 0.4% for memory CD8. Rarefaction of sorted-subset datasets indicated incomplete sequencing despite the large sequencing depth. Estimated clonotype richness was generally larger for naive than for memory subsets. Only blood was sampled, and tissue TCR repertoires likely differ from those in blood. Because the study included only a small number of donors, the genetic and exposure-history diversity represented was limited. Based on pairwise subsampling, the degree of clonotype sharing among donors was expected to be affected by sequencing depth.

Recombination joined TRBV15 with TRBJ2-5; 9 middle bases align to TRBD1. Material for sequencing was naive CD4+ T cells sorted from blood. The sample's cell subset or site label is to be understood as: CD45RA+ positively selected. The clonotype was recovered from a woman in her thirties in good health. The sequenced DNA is TGTGCCACCAGCAGTGGACAGGGGCGACCAGAGACCCAGTACTTC. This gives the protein CATSSGQGRPETQYF.